This is a list of T cell receptor beta chains from one sample in a study of control samples from healthy donors and cancer patients. The table came from immunoSEQ multiplex PCR; TCRdb's copy has only in-frame clones and leaves some out. The sample has roughly 50,000 clones; almost 96% are singletons. Sequenced material: blood. These receptors were obtained from a woman aged 25 to 39 in good health. CDR3s include the opening cysteine and the closing phenylalanine or tryptophan. Expanded clones get a size class; other rows say once, few or many, or leave the size out.

>TRBV6-5|NA|TRBJ2-7
CASSLWTGTDEQYF
>TRBV28|NA|TRBJ2-7
CASSTTSGTTLEQYF
>TRBV2|NA|TRBJ1-5
CASSVTPGGADQPQHF
>TRBV27|once|TRBJ2-7
CASRWGEGYEQYF
>TRBV27|NA|TRBJ2-7
CASSLSWRVAQRDEQYF
>TRBV28|NA|TRBJ2-5
CASSFRAKETQYF
>TRBV6-2/TRBV6-3|NA|TRBJ2-5
CASSSDSVLISQYF
>TRBV3-1/TRBV3-2|NA|TRBJ2-2
CASSLRGRQGWNTGELFF
>TRBV27|NA|TRBJ2-1
CASSSRDRGFREQFF
>TRBV14|NA|TRBJ2-7
CASSQVTNSYEQYF
>TRBV30|NA|TRBJ1-5
CAWRDSNSNQPQHF
>TRBV2|once|TRBJ2-1
CASSEISRRKNAYNEQFF
>TRBV21-1|once|TRBJ2-3
CASSAAVRPRERTDTQYF
>TRBV7-9|NA|TRBJ1-1
CASSLVENTEAFF
>TRBV5-6|NA|TRBJ1-1
CASSLVGGGRTEAFF
>TRBV20-1|NA|TRBJ2-1
CSASTGISSYNEQFF
>TRBV6-5|NA|TRBJ2-2
CASSTTASVPGELFF
>TRBV4-1|NA|TRBJ2-1
CASSQEGPGQISSYNEQFF
>TRBV6-5|NA|TRBJ1-4
CASSYGGGGEKLFF
>TRBV28|once|TRBJ2-7
CASRGGPGEQYF
>TRBV25-1|once|TRBJ2-7
CASSANNEQYF
>TRBV27|NA|TRBJ1-2
CASSLGGQGVTMRYTF
>TRBV28|once|TRBJ2-5
CASSLVGQETQYF
>TRBV6-5|NA|TRBJ1-2
CASRRDLIDYGYTF
>TRBV2|NA|TRBJ1-3
CASSRPNSGNTIYF
>TRBV25-1|NA|TRBJ1-5
CASSEGGEQPQHF
>TRBV10-2|NA|TRBJ1-5
CASSESTGPWQPQHF
>TRBV7-9|once|TRBJ2-6
CASSLPTASGANVLTF
>TRBV29-1|once|TRBJ2-1
CSAVLAAVHGEQFF